This paragraph covers one T cell receptor (beta chain) sequence. The antigen remains unidentified. The V end was cut by 6 bases, the J end by 6 bases, with 16 bases between. The CDR3 is 13 residues long. Germline-derived CDR1 and CDR2 are SGHKS and YYEKEE (reference sequence). The data derive from a study of shared clonotypes between healthy human individuals. Broader study findings: Generation probabilities of non-shared clonotypes were lower (relative to those shared by all four donors).

Memory CD4+ cells were the fraction left after CD45RA+ naive selection. Each replicate PCR on the sorted subsets used about 220 ng DNA (roughly 30,000 T cell genomes). Clones were read by immunoSEQ multiplex PCR, and TCRdb kept only the in-frame ones, dropping some. The sample shows approximately 2.5 million clones, just over 90% of them seen only once. The sequence was collected from a man aged 18 to 29 in good health. This sequence joins TRBV5-5 and TRBJ2-7, with D unresolved. The specimen was naive CD4+ T cells sorted from blood. Noted subset: CD45RA+ positively selected. CDR3 loop: CASNPLVDGEQYF. CDR3 nucleotides: TGTGCCAGCAACCCACTTGTGGACGGCGAGCAGTACTTC.